This T cell receptor beta chain was captured by sequencing in a study of blood T cell repertoires in COVID-19. The overall study: Specimens from acute and convalescent COVID-19 originated in the United States, Italy and Spain. The analysed material was cDNA or gDNA that came from T cells, B-cell-depleted T cells, or PBMCs.

As originally analysed: Reference gene primers were amplified, and this amplification served to estimate nucleated cell counts. Assay used: immunoSEQ multiplex PCR; TCRdb lists only in-frame clones, some missing. That table furnishes V, J and clone size, whereas the DNA furnished D and trimming. Among roughly 190,000 clones listed, 86% were seen once. J was trimmed by 3 bases and V by 4 bases; bases with no gene match: 6. This CDR3 is built from 16 residues. Germline V gene lookup returns CDR1 SGHNT and CDR2 YYREEE (reference sequence). This sequence joins TRBV5-4 and TRBJ2-3; TRBD2 aligns across 12 bases. The clonotype was recovered from a man between 70 and 80 years old with acute or convalescent COVID-19. The material sequenced was peripheral blood. The DNA for the CDR3 is TGTGCCAGCAGCCAACGACTAGCGGGGGCGACAGATACGCAGTATTTT. It encodes CASSQRLAGATDTQYF.